The T cell receptor beta chain under discussion was sequenced for a study of tumor-infiltrating lymphocytes in primary liver carcinoma. Comment on this clonotype: At one boundary the junction diverges from the germline segment, which might be a read error.

Priming with a constant-region primer yielded TCR beta cDNA from about 500 ng total RNA. Three nested multiplex PCR rounds of slightly modified ARM-PCR generated TCR beta libraries. For around 10 cycles apiece, the opening two PCR rounds ran with TRBV1-TRBV30 forward primers and a C-beta reverse primer. TCRdb ran MiXCR on the multiplex PCR reads and lists one entry per CDR3 protein. The sample holds approximately 330,000 distinct CDR3 sequences, around three fifths seen once. Unsorted whole blood served as the source of blood RNA, and germline DNA was extracted as well. The CDR3 consists of 16 residues. Per germline, CDR1 SGHAT and CDR2 FQNNGV.

This TCR was sampled from a middle-aged man with primary liver carcinoma and hepatitis B virus infection. The chain carries TRBV11-2 and TRBJ2-7, with D tentatively TRBD1 or TRBD2 (5 bases each). Specimen: peripheral blood. The CDR3 coding sequence is TGTGCCAGCAGCTTAGATGTTGGGGGTTGGTCCTACGAACAGTACTTC. It is translated as CASSLDVGGWSYEQYF.